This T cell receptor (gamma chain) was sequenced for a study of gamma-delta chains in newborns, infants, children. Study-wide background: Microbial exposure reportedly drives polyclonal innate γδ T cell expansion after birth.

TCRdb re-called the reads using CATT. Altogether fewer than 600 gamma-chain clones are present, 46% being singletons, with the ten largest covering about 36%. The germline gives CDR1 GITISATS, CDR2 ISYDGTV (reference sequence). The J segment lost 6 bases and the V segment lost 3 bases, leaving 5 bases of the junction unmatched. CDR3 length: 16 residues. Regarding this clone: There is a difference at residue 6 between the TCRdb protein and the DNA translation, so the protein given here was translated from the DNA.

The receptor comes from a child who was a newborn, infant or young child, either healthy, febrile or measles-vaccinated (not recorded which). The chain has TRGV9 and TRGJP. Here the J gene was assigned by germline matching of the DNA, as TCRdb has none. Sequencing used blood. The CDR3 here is CALWEIGELGKKIKVF. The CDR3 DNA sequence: TGTGCCTTGTGGGAGATCGGAGAGTTGGGCAAAAAAATCAAGGTATTT.